Following are 18 T cell receptor beta chains from one sample sequenced in a study of identical twins (dated by TCRdb to between 2015 and 2016). Preparation of the library involved 5' RACE. Sequencer: Illumina HiSeq 2000. The public reads were reprocessed in TCRdb via fastp at Q25 and MiXCR, keeping in-frame beta chains. Each record represents a unique CDR3 protein, reported with the most common genes and DNA among its rows. Present in this sample are 600,000 to 700,000 distinct CDR3 sequences, around 20% of which were seen just once. The ten largest make up about 4.3% of the sample. This sample was shared with a second study, whose subject was T cells expressing NK-cell markers.

Sequenced sample: PBMCs. These TCRs come from a woman under 30 in good health.

A few counts support this clonotype. This chain links TRBV12-5 with TRBJ2-5, with D unclear. The CDR3 totals 13 residues. Trimming removed 7 bases at V and 5 bases at J, with 14 bases between. Germline V gene lookup returns CDR1 LGHNT and CDR2 FRNRAP. The CDR3 reads CASAAVPLETQYF. The CDR3 nucleotides read TGTGCTAGTGCCGCGGTACCCCTGGAGACCCAGTACTTC.

The CDR3 bases are TGTGCCAGCAGTTTGGGACAGGGAAGTGAAAAACTGTTTTTT. Its translation: CASSLGQGSEKLFF. This sequence joins TRBV6-5 and TRBJ1-4; 9 bases map to TRBD1. In germline, CDR1 is MNHEY, CDR2 SVGAGI. The CDR3 has 14 amino acids. The J segment lost 7 bases and the V segment lost 4 bases, leaving 4 bases of the junction unmatched.

Ten or more counts support this clonotype. The junction and the germline gene differ at one end; a read error may be behind it. The V gene is TRBV12-3 or TRBV12-4, the J gene TRBJ2-1; 12 bases fit TRBD2. This CDR3 is built from 14 residues. The DNA for the CDR3 is TGTGCCAGCAGTCTAGCGGGGGGGCAGAATGAGCAGTTCTTC. It specifies CASSLAGGQNEQFF.

This chain links TRBV10-3 with TRBJ2-3, with 10 bases matching TRBD2. The J segment lost 5 bases and the V segment lost 5 bases, leaving 4 bases of the junction unmatched. Germline V gene data show CDR1 as ENHRY and CDR2 as SYGVKD. The CDR3 loop spans 14 amino acids. CDR3 DNA: TGTGCCATCAGTCTAGCGGGAGAGGGAGATACGCAGTATTTT. Translating it yields CAISLAGEGDTQYF.

V is TRBV10-3 and J is TRBJ2-1, with unresolved D. CDR3 size: 13 residues. CDR1 is ENHRY and CDR2 is SYGVKD in the germline V gene. Trimming pared 3 bases from V and 7 bases from J, leaving 10 bases between. The CDR3, as DNA: TGTGCCATCAGTGAAGGTACTTCGAATGAGCAGTTCTTC. This encodes CAISEGTSNEQFF.

The CDR3 bases are TGTGCCAGCAGGCGCTCCGGGACAGGGGATTCCTACGAGCAGTACTTC. Protein: CASRRSGTGDSYEQYF. V gene TRBV27 combines with J gene TRBJ2-7; 10 nucleotides match TRBD1. V lost 6 bases to trimming and J lost 1 base; unmatched junction nucleotides: 9. This CDR3 is built from 16 residues. Germline CDR1 MNHEY, CDR2 SMNVEV (reference sequence).

This clonotype was recorded at least ten times. The V gene is TRBV12-3 or TRBV12-4, the J gene TRBJ1-5, with a weak D call TRBD1 (6 bases). V was shortened by 5 bases and J by 6 bases, with 14 bases between the two germline ends. The CDR3 has 14 residues. Here the CDR3 reads CASSRGGSGQPQHF. In nucleotides, the CDR3 is TGTGCCAGCAGTCGAGGGGGAAGCGGTCAGCCCCAGCATTTT.

This clonotype was seen a handful of times. This chain connects TRBV5-6 to TRBJ2-7; maybe TRBD2 (5 bases). V was trimmed by 4 bases and J by 7 bases, leaving 12 bases between them. Germline assignment: CDR1 SGHDT and CDR2 YYEEEE. The CDR3 is made up of 12 amino acids. CDR3 nucleotides: TGTGCCAGCAGCCCCGGCCGGGGAGAGCAGTACTTC. Encoded protein: CASSPGRGEQYF.

V and J are TRBV9 and TRBJ2-1; 10 bases map to TRBD2. The J segment lost 5 bases and the V segment lost 3 bases, leaving 5 bases of the junction unmatched. Per the germline V gene, CDR1 is SGDLS and CDR2 is YYNGEE. The CDR3 is 15 amino acids. The CDR3 protein is CASSARTSGNNEQFF. CDR3 nucleotide sequence: TGTGCCAGCAGCGCCCGGACTAGCGGTAACAATGAGCAGTTCTTC.

This clonotype was counted only a few times. The chain joins TRBV6-5 to TRBJ2-3; 11 bases align to TRBD1. Germline V gene lookup returns CDR1 MNHEY and CDR2 SVGAGI. The junction had 4 bases not matched to a gene; V was cut back by 4 bases and J by 4 bases. The CDR3 length is 15 residues. CDR3 DNA: TGTGCCAGCAGTTCCCAGGGACAGGGGGCAGATACGCAGTATTTT. The encoded protein is CASSSQGQGADTQYF.

This clonotype was counted only a few times. V usage is TRBV4-2 and J usage is TRBJ1-1; the D gene is possibly TRBD1 (6 bases). From germline, CDR1 is LGHNA and CDR2 YNFKEQ. CDR3 length: 14 residues. Trimming removed 3 bases at V and 1 base at J, with 9 bases between. The CDR3 loop is CASSHPGQNTEAFF. Written as DNA, the CDR3 is TGTGCCAGCAGCCACCCGGGACAGAACACTGAAGCTTTCTTT.

Note on this clonotype: A much larger clone differs from this one at a single base, so this may be a read error. The chain links TRBV12-3 or TRBV12-4 to TRBJ2-5, with D possibly TRBD2 on 5 matching bases. The CDR3 consists of 13 residues. V gave up 6 bases and J gave up 0 bases, with 8 bases separating them. The DNA for the CDR3 is TGTGCCAGCAGCACGGACTACCAAGAGACCCAGTACTTC. Protein product: CASSTDYQETQYF.

This clonotype appeared a few times. The CDR3 region is CSARYRRGSNQPQHF. CDR3 sequence (DNA): TGCAGTGCTAGATACAGGAGAGGCAGCAATCAGCCCCAGCATTTT. This sequence joins TRBV20-1 and TRBJ1-5; D perhaps matches TRBD1 (5 bases). With 2 bases removed from V and 1 base from J, the gap between germline ends came to 12 bases. Germline V CDR1 and CDR2: DFQATT, SNEGSKA (reference sequence). CDR3 length equals 15 residues.

The CDR3 DNA reads TGTGCCAGCAGCGTAGTTTCTGGAATCACAGATACGCAGTATTTT. Translating it yields CASSVVSGITDTQYF. The chain has TRBV9 and TRBJ2-3; D remains unclear. The CDR3 extends over 15 amino acids. Germline assignment: CDR1 SGDLS and CDR2 YYNGEE. V gave up 0 bases and J gave up 2 bases, with 10 bases separating them.

This clonotype was seen more than once but under ten times. This chain uses TRBV27 with TRBJ2-3, with D perhaps TRBD1 (5 bases). The CDR3 consists of 12 residues. CDR1 MNHEY and CDR2 SMNVEV come from the germline V gene (reference sequence). V was clipped by 6 bases and J by 8 bases, with 12 bases between them. In nucleotides, the CDR3 is TGTGCCAGCAGCCAGGGCCTGGGTACGCAGTATTTT. Protein sequence: CASSQGLGTQYF.

This clonotype has a handful of counts. V is TRBV10-3 and J is TRBJ1-1; D call uncertain. V gave up 2 bases and J gave up 3 bases, with 7 bases separating them. Germline V gene sequence: CDR1 ENHRY, CDR2 SYGVKD. CDR3 length equals 13 residues. The CDR3 region has the DNA TGTGCCATCAGTGAGGGTTGGGACACTGAAGCTTTCTTT. Translation: CAISEGWDTEAFF.

This clonotype was seen more than once but under ten times. The chain is built from TRBV29-1 and TRBJ2-3; the D gene is possibly TRBD2 (5 bases). This CDR3 is 14 amino acids long. The V gene lost 5 bases and the J gene lost 2 bases, with 14 bases spanning the gap. Germline CDR1 and CDR2: SQVTM and ANQGSEA. CDR3 in DNA: TGCAGCGTTCGGGGTACGGGTTACACAGATACGCAGTATTTT. It codes for CSVRGTGYTDTQYF.

Ten or more counts support this clonotype. The chain has TRBV12-3 or TRBV12-4 and TRBJ2-7, with 7 bases matching TRBD1. J gave up 1 base and V 5 bases, and 14 bases lay outside the gene matches. This CDR3 contains 17 residues. CDR3 DNA sequence: TGTGCCAGCAGTCCAGCTTTTCCGGGACAGCGGTCCTACGAGCAGTACTTC. Translating gives CASSPAFPGQRSYEQYF.